Listed below are T cell receptor beta chains from one sample, sequenced in a study of blood T cell repertoires in COVID-19. The assay was immunoSEQ multiplex PCR, and TCRdb's table has in-frame clones only and misses some. The sample has about 200,000 clones; more than 75% are singletons. The sample comprised peripheral blood. The receptors derive from a woman in her 70s with COVID-19, enrolled during active disease. The CDR3 runs from the conserved cysteine through the conserved F or W. Fields, in order: V gene, J gene, clone size, D gene, CDR3 DNA, CDR3 protein. The D gene is left open where the match is weak. Expanded clones are given a class, and other clones once, few, many or no size at all.

v_call: TRBV5-4
j_call: TRBJ2-7
clone_size: NA
d_call: TRBD1
cdr3_nt: TGTGCCAGCAGCTTGGGCGCCGGGACAGGGGGTATCTACGAGCAGTACTTC
cdr3_aa: CASSLGAGTGGIYEQYF

v_call: TRBV6-2/TRBV6-3
j_call: TRBJ1-1
clone_size: many
d_call: NA
cdr3_nt: TGTGCCAGCAGTCGCCGGGACACCCTTTCGAACACTGAAGCTTTCTTT
cdr3_aa: CASSRRDTLSNTEAFF

v_call: TRBV5-1
j_call: TRBJ1-2
clone_size: NA
d_call: TRBD1
cdr3_nt: TGCGCCAGCAGCTTGGCGGCAGGGGGCGCTGACTATGGCTACACCTTC
cdr3_aa: CASSLAAGGADYGYTF

v_call: TRBV5-8
j_call: TRBJ2-2
clone_size: NA
d_call: NA
cdr3_nt: TGTGCCAGCAGCTCCGGGACCGGGGAGCTGTTTTTT
cdr3_aa: CASSSGTGELFF

v_call: TRBV5-4
j_call: TRBJ2-5
clone_size: NA
d_call: TRBD1
cdr3_nt: TGTGCCAGCAGCCTCGGACAGGGAAATATGCAAGAGACCCAGTACTTC
cdr3_aa: CASSLGQGNMQETQYF

v_call: TRBV9
j_call: TRBJ1-1
clone_size: NA
d_call: NA
cdr3_nt: TGTGCCAGCAGCCTGGGACTGGAGAACACTGAAGCTTTCTTT
cdr3_aa: CASSLGLENTEAFF

v_call: TRBV28
j_call: TRBJ1-2
clone_size: NA
d_call: NA
cdr3_nt: TGTGCCAGCAGAGGGGGGGGGCGTCACTATGGCTACACCTTC
cdr3_aa: CASRGGGRHYGYTF

v_call: TRBV5-1
j_call: TRBJ2-3
clone_size: once
d_call: NA
cdr3_nt: TGCGCCAGCACCATAAGGGGGGGGAGCACAGATACGCAGTATTTT
cdr3_aa: CASTIRGGSTDTQYF

v_call: TRBV3-1/TRBV3-2
j_call: TRBJ2-7
clone_size: NA
d_call: NA
cdr3_nt: TGTGCCAGCAGCCGACAGGGCGGGACCTACGAGCAGTACTTC
cdr3_aa: CASSRQGGTYEQYF

v_call: TRBV19
j_call: TRBJ2-7
clone_size: NA
d_call: TRBD1
cdr3_nt: TGTGCCAGTAGTACAGGGGGCGCCTACGAGCAGTACTTC
cdr3_aa: CASSTGGAYEQYF

v_call: TRBV5-1
j_call: TRBJ2-7
clone_size: NA
d_call: NA
cdr3_nt: TGCGCCAGCACCAACAATACCTACGAGCAGTACTTC
cdr3_aa: CASTNNTYEQYF

v_call: TRBV18
j_call: TRBJ2-7
clone_size: NA
d_call: NA
cdr3_nt: TGTGCCAGCTCAACACCGGGACACCTCTACGAGCAGTACTTC
cdr3_aa: CASSTPGHLYEQYF

v_call: TRBV29-1
j_call: TRBJ1-4
clone_size: NA
d_call: NA
cdr3_nt: TGCAGCGTATCCAGGGGAGACGAAAAACTGTTTTTT
cdr3_aa: CSVSRGDEKLFF

v_call: TRBV27
j_call: TRBJ1-1
clone_size: NA
d_call: TRBD1
cdr3_nt: TGTGCCAGCAGCCTGGGACAGGGGGCGAACCTGAACACTGAAGCTTTCTTT
cdr3_aa: CASSLGQGANLNTEAFF

v_call: TRBV5-4
j_call: TRBJ1-1
clone_size: NA
d_call: NA
cdr3_nt: TGTGCCAGCAGCACAGGGTCGAATATGAACACTGAAGCTTTCTTT
cdr3_aa: CASSTGSNMNTEAFF

v_call: TRBV7-2
j_call: TRBJ2-3
clone_size: NA
d_call: NA
cdr3_nt: TGTGCCAGCAGCGCGAGCCAGCGGCCTCTCGGCGATACGCAGTATTTT
cdr3_aa: CASSASQRPLGDTQYF

v_call: TRBV11-2
j_call: TRBJ2-3
clone_size: NA
d_call: TRBD2
cdr3_nt: TGTGCCAGCAGCTCGACGGGAGGCCCAGATACGCAGTATTTT
cdr3_aa: CASSSTGGPDTQYF

v_call: TRBV7-2
j_call: TRBJ2-7
clone_size: NA
d_call: TRBD1
cdr3_nt: TGTGCCAGCAGCTTAGGACAGGGTAGCTCCTACGAGCAGTACTTC
cdr3_aa: CASSLGQGSSYEQYF

v_call: TRBV6-2/TRBV6-3
j_call: TRBJ2-7
clone_size: NA
d_call: TRBD1
cdr3_nt: TGTGCCAGCAGTTCAGACAGGGCCTACGAGCAGTACTTC
cdr3_aa: CASSSDRAYEQYF

v_call: TRBV5-1
j_call: TRBJ2-7
clone_size: NA
d_call: TRBD2
cdr3_nt: TGCGCCAGCAGCTCCCCATTGACTAGCGGGGACCCCTCCTACGAGCAGTACTTC
cdr3_aa: CASSSPLTSGDPSYEQYF

v_call: TRBV7-8
j_call: TRBJ2-3
clone_size: many
d_call: TRBD2
cdr3_nt: TGTGCCAGCAGTAAGGACACTAGCGGGAGTAGGGGAGATACGCAGTATTTT
cdr3_aa: CASSKDTSGSRGDTQYF

v_call: TRBV28
j_call: TRBJ1-5
clone_size: NA
d_call: NA
cdr3_nt: TGTGCCAGCAGTTTATGGGACACAGATAGCAATCAGCCCCAGCATTTT
cdr3_aa: CASSLWDTDSNQPQHF

v_call: TRBV20-1
j_call: TRBJ1-4
clone_size: NA
d_call: NA
cdr3_nt: TGCAGTGCTAGTACTGACCTACAGATACTGTTTTTT
cdr3_aa: CSASTDLQILFF

v_call: TRBV4-3
j_call: TRBJ1-3
clone_size: NA
d_call: NA
cdr3_nt: TGCGCCAGCAGCCAAGAGTCCCCGGCGGGCTACTCTGGAAACACCATATATTTT
cdr3_aa: CASSQESPAGYSGNTIYF

v_call: TRBV3-1/TRBV3-2
j_call: TRBJ1-1
clone_size: NA
d_call: NA
cdr3_nt: TGTGCCAGCAGCCACCCGAGGGGGAGGGACACTGAAGCTTTCTTT
cdr3_aa: CASSHPRGRDTEAFF

v_call: TRBV6-1
j_call: TRBJ1-2
clone_size: NA
d_call: NA
cdr3_nt: TGTGCCAGCAGTGAAGCGCTCAGTCAGGGCAGCTATGGCTACACCTTC
cdr3_aa: CASSEALSQGSYGYTF

v_call: TRBV7-2
j_call: TRBJ2-5
clone_size: NA
d_call: NA
cdr3_nt: TGTGCCAGCAGCGTTACTTTCACCCCGCAAGAGACCCAGTACTTC
cdr3_aa: CASSVTFTPQETQYF

v_call: TRBV2
j_call: TRBJ1-5
clone_size: few
d_call: TRBD1
cdr3_nt: TGTGCCAGCAGTGCGGGGGACAGGGGGCGCGGGAATCAGCCCCAGCATTTT
cdr3_aa: CASSAGDRGRGNQPQHF

v_call: TRBV5-1
j_call: TRBJ1-1
clone_size: NA
d_call: NA
cdr3_nt: TGCGCCAGCAGCTTGGGGTCAGGGGACGTCGGTGAAGCTTTCTTT
cdr3_aa: CASSLGSGDVGEAFF

v_call: TRBV5-1
j_call: TRBJ1-2
clone_size: NA
d_call: NA
cdr3_nt: TGCGCCAGCAGCTTGGATCCAGGCAACTATGGCTACACCTTC
cdr3_aa: CASSLDPGNYGYTF

v_call: TRBV6-5
j_call: TRBJ1-1
clone_size: NA
d_call: NA
cdr3_nt: TGTGCCAGCAGCTCCTTCTTAGATGAAGCTTTCTTT
cdr3_aa: CASSSFLDEAFF

v_call: TRBV20-1
j_call: TRBJ2-1
clone_size: NA
d_call: TRBD2
cdr3_nt: TGCAGTGCTAGTCGGGGACGTTTTAGCGGGGTGATATACAATGAGCAGTTCTTC
cdr3_aa: CSASRGRFSGVIYNEQFF

v_call: TRBV5-4
j_call: TRBJ1-2
clone_size: NA
d_call: NA
cdr3_nt: TGTGCCAGCAGCCCGGGGGGCAGAAACTACTATGGCTACACCTTC
cdr3_aa: CASSPGGRNYYGYTF

v_call: TRBV6-2/TRBV6-3
j_call: TRBJ1-4
clone_size: NA
d_call: NA
cdr3_nt: TGTGCCAGCAGTTGGACGACAGCCGGTAATGAAAAACTGTTTTTT
cdr3_aa: CASSWTTAGNEKLFF

v_call: TRBV2
j_call: TRBJ1-5
clone_size: NA
d_call: TRBD1
cdr3_nt: TGTGCCAGCAGCATCAGAGGGGGCCGGCAGCCCCAGCATTTT
cdr3_aa: CASSIRGGRQPQHF

v_call: TRBV9
j_call: TRBJ2-3
clone_size: NA
d_call: TRBD2
cdr3_nt: TGTGCCAGCAGCGTAGAGACCGGGACTAGCGGGAGGAGCACAGATACGCAGTATTTT
cdr3_aa: CASSVETGTSGRSTDTQYF

v_call: TRBV4-3
j_call: TRBJ1-1
clone_size: NA
d_call: TRBD1
cdr3_nt: TGCGCCAGCAGCCAACACCGGGACAGGGGGGCTGAAGCTTTCTTT
cdr3_aa: CASSQHRDRGAEAFF

v_call: TRBV3-1/TRBV3-2
j_call: TRBJ2-1
clone_size: NA
d_call: TRBD2
cdr3_nt: TGTGCCAGCAGCCAAGAGGCTAGCGGGAGTGGTGTCTACAATGAGCAGTTCTTC
cdr3_aa: CASSQEASGSGVYNEQFF

v_call: TRBV4-2
j_call: TRBJ1-1
clone_size: NA
d_call: TRBD1
cdr3_nt: TGTGCCAGCAGCCCCCCGACAGGGGTTACTGAAGCTTTCTTT
cdr3_aa: CASSPPTGVTEAFF

v_call: TRBV18
j_call: TRBJ2-2
clone_size: NA
d_call: NA
cdr3_nt: TGTGCCAGCTCACCTTCTACCGGGGAGCTGTTTTTT
cdr3_aa: CASSPSTGELFF

v_call: TRBV28
j_call: TRBJ1-2
clone_size: NA
d_call: NA
cdr3_nt: TGTGCCAGCAGTTTATTAACGGGTGGCTACACCTTC
cdr3_aa: CASSLLTGGYTF

v_call: TRBV6-5
j_call: TRBJ1-6
clone_size: NA
d_call: NA
cdr3_nt: TGTGCCAGCAGTTACACTGGGGCGGATTCACCCCTCCACTTT
cdr3_aa: CASSYTGADSPLHF

v_call: TRBV12-2
j_call: TRBJ2-3
clone_size: NA
d_call: NA
cdr3_nt: TGTGCAAGTCGCTTATCTGGTAGAGACCCGTGGATTTTACAGGGGCGCACAGATACGCAGTATTTT
cdr3_aa: CASRLSGRDPWILQGRTDTQYF

v_call: TRBV7-9
j_call: TRBJ2-1
clone_size: NA
d_call: TRBD2
cdr3_nt: TGTGCCAGCAGCTCCACTGCCCGACTAGCGGAGAGCAATGAGCAGTTCTTC
cdr3_aa: CASSSTARLAESNEQFF

v_call: TRBV7-3
j_call: TRBJ2-7
clone_size: NA
d_call: TRBD2
cdr3_nt: TGTGCCAGCAGCCAGGGGACTAGCTACGAGCAGTACTTC
cdr3_aa: CASSQGTSYEQYF

v_call: TRBV7-9
j_call: TRBJ2-5
clone_size: NA
d_call: NA
cdr3_nt: TGTGCCAGCAGCGAACTGAGGAGCCAAGAGACCCAGTACTTC
cdr3_aa: CASSELRSQETQYF

v_call: TRBV7-9
j_call: TRBJ1-1
clone_size: once
d_call: TRBD1
cdr3_nt: TGTGCCAGCAGCTCCCGGACAGGGGCATTCTTGAACACTGAAGCTTTCTTT
cdr3_aa: CASSSRTGAFLNTEAFF

v_call: TRBV15
j_call: TRBJ1-1
clone_size: NA
d_call: TRBD1
cdr3_nt: TGTGCCACCAGCAGAGACCCGGACAGGGGGACTAGTAACACTGAAGCTTTCTTT
cdr3_aa: CATSRDPDRGTSNTEAFF

v_call: TRBV29-1
j_call: TRBJ1-1
clone_size: NA
d_call: TRBD1
cdr3_nt: TGCAGCGGAGTCCTCGGGACAGGGTTTGGATCCGCTGAAGCTTTCTTT
cdr3_aa: CSGVLGTGFGSAEAFF

v_call: TRBV29-1
j_call: TRBJ1-1
clone_size: NA
d_call: NA
cdr3_nt: TGCAGCGGGTACAGGGTAGGGACTGAAGCTTTCTTT
cdr3_aa: CSGYRVGTEAFF

v_call: TRBV6-2/TRBV6-3
j_call: TRBJ2-1
clone_size: NA
d_call: TRBD1
cdr3_nt: TGTGCCAGCAGTTCCGGACAGGTGGGGCTGAATGAGCAGTTCTTC
cdr3_aa: CASSSGQVGLNEQFF

v_call: TRBV4-1
j_call: TRBJ1-2
clone_size: NA
d_call: TRBD1
cdr3_nt: TGCGCCAGCAGCCAAGAATATCGACAGGGCTGGAACTATGGCTACACCTTC
cdr3_aa: CASSQEYRQGWNYGYTF

v_call: TRBV24-1
j_call: TRBJ2-1
clone_size: NA
d_call: NA
cdr3_nt: TGTGCCTGTGGACGAGCGGAGAGCTCCTACAATGAGCAGTTCTTC
cdr3_aa: CACGRAESSYNEQFF

v_call: TRBV2
j_call: TRBJ2-3
clone_size: few
d_call: NA
cdr3_nt: TGTGCCAGCAGTAAGGACAGTTTTAGCGCAGATACGCAGTATTTT
cdr3_aa: CASSKDSFSADTQYF

v_call: TRBV7-2
j_call: TRBJ1-1
clone_size: NA
d_call: TRBD1
cdr3_nt: TGTGCCAGCAGTTCCGACAGGGGAGCTTTCTTT
cdr3_aa: CASSSDRGAFF

v_call: TRBV27
j_call: TRBJ2-1
clone_size: NA
d_call: NA
cdr3_nt: TGTGCCAGCAGTCTCTTACAGGGCCAATACAATGAGCAGTTCTTC
cdr3_aa: CASSLLQGQYNEQFF

v_call: TRBV7-9
j_call: TRBJ2-7
clone_size: few
d_call: NA
cdr3_nt: TGTGCCAGCAGCCAACAATACGAGCAGTACTTC
cdr3_aa: CASSQQYEQYF

v_call: TRBV11-2
j_call: TRBJ2-7
clone_size: NA
d_call: TRBD2
cdr3_nt: TGTGCCAGCAGCACGTCGCGGGAGAATCGGTACTTC
cdr3_aa: CASSTSRENRYF

v_call: TRBV7-2
j_call: TRBJ2-7
clone_size: NA
d_call: TRBD2
cdr3_nt: TGTGCCAGCAGCTTAGCCGGGACTAGCTTTTACGAGCAGTACTTC
cdr3_aa: CASSLAGTSFYEQYF